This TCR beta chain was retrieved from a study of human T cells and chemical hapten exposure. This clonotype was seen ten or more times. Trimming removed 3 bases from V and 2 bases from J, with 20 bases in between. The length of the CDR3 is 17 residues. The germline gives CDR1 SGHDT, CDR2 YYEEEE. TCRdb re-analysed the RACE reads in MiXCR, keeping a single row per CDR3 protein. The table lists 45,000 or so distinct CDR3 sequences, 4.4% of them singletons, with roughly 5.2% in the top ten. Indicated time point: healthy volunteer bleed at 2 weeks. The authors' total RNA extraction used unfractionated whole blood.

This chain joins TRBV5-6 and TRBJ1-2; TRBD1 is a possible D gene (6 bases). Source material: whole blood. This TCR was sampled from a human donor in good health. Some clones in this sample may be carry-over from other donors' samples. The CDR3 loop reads CASSSRFSGALNYGYTF. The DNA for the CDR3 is TGTGCCAGCAGCTCTCGCTTTTCGGGGGCCCTCAACTATGGCTACACCTTC.